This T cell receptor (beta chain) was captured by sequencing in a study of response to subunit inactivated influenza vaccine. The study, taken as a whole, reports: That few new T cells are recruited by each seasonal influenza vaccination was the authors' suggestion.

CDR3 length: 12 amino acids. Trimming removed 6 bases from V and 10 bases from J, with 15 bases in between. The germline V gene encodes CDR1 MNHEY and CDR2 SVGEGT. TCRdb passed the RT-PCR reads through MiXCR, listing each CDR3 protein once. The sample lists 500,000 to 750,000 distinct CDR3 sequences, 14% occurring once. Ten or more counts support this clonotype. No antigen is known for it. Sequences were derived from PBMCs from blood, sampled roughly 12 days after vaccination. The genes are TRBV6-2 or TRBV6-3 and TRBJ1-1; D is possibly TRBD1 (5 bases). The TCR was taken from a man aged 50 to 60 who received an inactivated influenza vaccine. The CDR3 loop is CASSQGLRGAFF. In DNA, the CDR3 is TGTGCCAGCAGCCAGGGCCTTAGGGGAGCTTTCTTT.